This TCR beta chain derives from a study of cytomegalovirus exposure and HLA in healthy donors. The PCR ran on 60 Vbeta and 13 Jbeta primers. TCRdb keeps only in-frame clones here, not all; method: immunoSEQ multiplex PCR. The profile shows fewer than 250,000 clones, 82% of them singletons. Only a few counts were recorded for this clone. The antigen is undetermined. Findings of the study overall: TCR association rates varied by HLA locus in a later analysis, with DRB1 highest and HLA-C lowest.

Sequenced sample: PBMCs. This TCR came from a middle-aged man in good health and CMV-seropositive.

Written as DNA, the CDR3 is TGCGCCAGCAGCTTGGATAGCACGAGCTCCTACAATGAGCAGTTCTTC. It yields the protein CASSLDSTSSYNEQFF. The chain couples TRBV5-1 to TRBJ2-1; D call uncertain. Germline loops: CDR1 SGHRS, CDR2 YFSETQ. V lost 0 bases and J 0 bases, leaving 10 bases between the germline ends. CDR3 length: 16 residues.